This TCR beta chain was captured in a study of blood T cell repertoires in COVID-19. Participants spanned ages roughly 18 to 90 years and resided in roughly 26 US areas. Cohorts were assigned according to the clinical history that participants reported. The recovered donors of Cohort 3 showed two negative PCRs, clearance, or symptom resolution. Study processing details: Using reference gene primer amplification, nucleated cell counts were estimated. The data were produced by immunoSEQ multiplex PCR, yet TCRdb's version contains in-frame clones alone and is incomplete. That table is the source of V, J and clone size, and D and trimming were worked out from the DNA. The sample records approximately 310,000 clones, 89% being singletons. Germline lookup yields CDR1 LNHDA and CDR2 SQIVND (reference sequence). This CDR3 has 15 residues. Trimming removed 5 bases from V and 5 bases from J; junction bases left unmatched: 10.

Sample: PBMCs or T cells enriched from blood (not recorded which). This sequence was found in a man aged 55-75 years who had recovered from COVID-19. This chain connects TRBV19 to TRBJ2-3; TRBD1 agrees at 7 bases. CDR3 in amino acids: CASSVYGTAEDTQYF. For the CDR3, the DNA is TGTGCCAGTAGTGTTTACGGGACAGCCGAAGATACGCAGTATTTT.